The T cell receptor (beta chain) described here comes from a study of blood T cell repertoires in COVID-19. About the study: Both acute and convalescent COVID-19 samples were obtained from the United States, Italy and Spain. T cells, B-cell-depleted T cells, or PBMCs provided the cDNA or gDNA that served as material.

Germline CDR1 is SGHRS and CDR2 is YFSETQ. This CDR3 comprises 14 residues. The V end lost 0 bases, the J end lost 1 base, and 8 bases lay between the germline ends. Seattle cases were enrolled at active infection and followed longitudinally. In the original workflow: Counts of nucleated cells, estimated from reference gene primer amplification, were obtained. TCRdb's copy holds only in-frame clones and misses some; the assay was immunoSEQ multiplex PCR. The DNA gave D and trimming, while V, J and clone size come from that table. Among more than 150,000 clones listed, 75% to 85% were seen once. Source material: peripheral blood. V and J are TRBV5-1 and TRBJ2-7; a possible D gene is TRBD2 (5 bases). This TCR derives from a woman of 80 years or more with COVID-19, enrolled during active disease. CDR3 sequence (DNA): TGCGCCAGCAGCTTGGCCGAGGGTTCCTACGAGCAGTACTTC. Protein: CASSLAEGSYEQYF.